This T cell receptor beta chain was identified during a study of beta chain features in type 1 diabetes. Study-wide results and limits: Type 1 diabetes patients showed a moderate but significant shortening of TCRB CDR3s in all four CD4+ subsets.

As every portion of the isolated RNA was reverse transcribed, the sequencing read expressed TCRB transcripts. Sequencing was performed with immunoSEQ multiplex PCR; in TCRdb, only in-frame clones are kept and a portion is missing. The sample lists around 250,000 clones, roughly an eighth occurring once. From germline, CDR1 is SEHNR and CDR2 FQNEAQ (reference sequence). CDR3 size: 18 residues. Trimming removed 6 bases from V and 3 bases from J; junction bases left unmatched: 17. Only a few counts were recorded for this clone. Antigen specificity is unknown. Material for sequencing was naive CD4+ T cells from blood. The receptor comes from a man younger than 40 with type 1 diabetes. The chain employs TRBV7-9 and TRBJ2-1; 7 bases are a match to TRBD2. This CDR3 is CASSSNLGGRGHYNEQFF. CDR3 in DNA: TGTGCCAGCAGTAGCAACCTTGGGGGGAGGGGCCACTACAATGAGCAGTTCTTC.